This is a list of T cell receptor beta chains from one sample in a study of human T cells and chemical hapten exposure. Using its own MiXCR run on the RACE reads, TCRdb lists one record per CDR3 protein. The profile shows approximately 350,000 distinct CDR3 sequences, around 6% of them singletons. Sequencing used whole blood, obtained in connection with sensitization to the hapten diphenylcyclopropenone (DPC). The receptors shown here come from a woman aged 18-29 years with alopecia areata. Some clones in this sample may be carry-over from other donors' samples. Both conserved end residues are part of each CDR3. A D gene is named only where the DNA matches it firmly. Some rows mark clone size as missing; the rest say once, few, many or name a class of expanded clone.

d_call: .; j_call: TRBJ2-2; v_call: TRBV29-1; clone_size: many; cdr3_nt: TGCAGCGTTGAAGAGGGGAACAGGGCGCCCACCGGGGAGCTGTTTTTT; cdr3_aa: CSVEEGNRAPTGELFF
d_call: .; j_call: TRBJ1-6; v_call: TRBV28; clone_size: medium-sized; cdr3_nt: TGTGCCAGCAGTCCAGGATTCGCCAGCTATAATTCACCCCTCCACTTT; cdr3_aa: CASSPGFASYNSPLHF
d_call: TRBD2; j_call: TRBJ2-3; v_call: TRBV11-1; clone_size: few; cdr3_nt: TGTGCCAGCAGCTCCAGACGGGAGGGAGATACGCAGTATTTT; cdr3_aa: CASSSRREGDTQYF
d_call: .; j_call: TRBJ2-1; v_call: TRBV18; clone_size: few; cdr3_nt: TGTGCCAGCTCACCACCTGAGCGCTGGGAGCAGTTCTTC; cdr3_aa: CASSPPERWEQFF
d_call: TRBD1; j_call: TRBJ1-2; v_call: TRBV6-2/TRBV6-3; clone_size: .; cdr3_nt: TGTGCCAGCGTACTGTCCTGGGACAGACGGGACGAAGAAAGTACTAACTATGGCTACACCTTC; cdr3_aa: CASVLSWDRRDEESTNYGYTF
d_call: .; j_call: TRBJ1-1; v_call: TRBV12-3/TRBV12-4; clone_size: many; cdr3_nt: TGTGCCAGCAGTCCTAAACAGGAGAACACTGAAGCTTTCTTT; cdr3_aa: CASSPKQENTEAFF
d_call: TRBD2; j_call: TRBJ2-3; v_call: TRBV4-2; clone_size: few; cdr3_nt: TGTGCCAGCAGCCAAGCCCGAGGCGGGACTAGCGGGGGCTCGGCAGATACGCAGTATTTT; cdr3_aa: CASSQARGGTSGGSADTQYF
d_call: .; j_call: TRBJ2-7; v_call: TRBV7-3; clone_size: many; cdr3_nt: TGTGCCAGCAGCCCATTGGACAGAGTGGGACCCTACGAGCAGTACTTC; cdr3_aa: CASSPLDRVGPYEQYF
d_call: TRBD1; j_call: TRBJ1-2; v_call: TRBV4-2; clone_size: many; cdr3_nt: TGTGCCAGCAGCCAAGAGACAGGGCCGATCTATGGCTACACCTTC; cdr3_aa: CASSQETGPIYGYTF
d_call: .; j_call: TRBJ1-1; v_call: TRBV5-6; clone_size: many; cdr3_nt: TGTGCCAGCAGCTTGAGGACAACGAACACTGAAGCTTTCTTT; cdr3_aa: CASSLRTTNTEAFF
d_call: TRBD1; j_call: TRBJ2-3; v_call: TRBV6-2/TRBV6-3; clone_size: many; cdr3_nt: TGTGCCAGCACCTCCAGGGGGCAGATGGATACGCAGTATTTT; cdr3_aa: CASTSRGQMDTQYF
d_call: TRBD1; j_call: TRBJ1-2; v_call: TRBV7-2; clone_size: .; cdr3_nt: TGTGCCAGCAGCTTAGTCTCGACAGGGCCCAACTATGGCTACACCTTC; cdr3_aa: CASSLVSTGPNYGYTF
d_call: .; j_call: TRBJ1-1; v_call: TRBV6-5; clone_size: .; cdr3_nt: TGTGCCAGCAGTTACTCGATAATAGGAGAAGCTTTCTTT; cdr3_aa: CASSYSIIGEAFF
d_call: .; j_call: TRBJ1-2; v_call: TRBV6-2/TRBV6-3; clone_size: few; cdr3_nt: TGTGCCAGCAGTTACGACAGCTATGGCTACACCTTC; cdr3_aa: CASSYDSYGYTF
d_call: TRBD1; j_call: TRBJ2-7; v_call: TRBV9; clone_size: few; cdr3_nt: TGTGCCAGCAGCGTATCGACAGGGTCCCACGAGCAGTACTTC; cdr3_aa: CASSVSTGSHEQYF
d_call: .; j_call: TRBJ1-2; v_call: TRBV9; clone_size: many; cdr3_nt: TGTGCCAGCAGCGTAGGTGTGGGGCAGGGGACCAGCTATGGCTACACCTTC; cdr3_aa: CASSVGVGQGTSYGYTF
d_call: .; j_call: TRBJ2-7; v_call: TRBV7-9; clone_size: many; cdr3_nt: TGTGCCAGCAGCCCTGGCTCGGCTATGTCCTACGAGCAGTACTTC; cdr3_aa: CASSPGSAMSYEQYF
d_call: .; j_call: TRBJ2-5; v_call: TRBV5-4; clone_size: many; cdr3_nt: TGTGCCAGCAGCTTTCGTCTAGGGTCCGATCAAGAGACCCAGTACTTC; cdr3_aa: CASSFRLGSDQETQYF
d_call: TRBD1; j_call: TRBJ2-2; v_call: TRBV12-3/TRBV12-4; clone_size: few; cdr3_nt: TGTGCCAGCACCCTGACAGGGGGATCCGGGGAGCTGTTTTTT; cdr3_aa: CASTLTGGSGELFF
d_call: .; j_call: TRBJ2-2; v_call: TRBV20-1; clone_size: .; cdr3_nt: TGCAGTGCTAGAGTTGGGACTTTCACCGGGGAGCTGTTTTTT; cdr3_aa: CSARVGTFTGELFF
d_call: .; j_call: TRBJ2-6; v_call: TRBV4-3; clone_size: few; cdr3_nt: TGCGCCAGCAGCCAAGTAGGGGGGTCCGGGGCCAACGTCCTGACTTTC; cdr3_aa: CASSQVGGSGANVLTF
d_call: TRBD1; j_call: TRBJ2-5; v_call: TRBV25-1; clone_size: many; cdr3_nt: TGTGCCAGCAGTACAATAACAGGGGTGATATACTTC; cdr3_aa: CASSTITGVIYF